What follows are 4 T cell receptor beta chains derived from one specimen sequenced in a study of blood T cells in healthy people across ages. A sample-barcoded 5' primer and a J-beta primer mix were used in a second PCR of about 7 to 12 cycles. TCRdb redid the calling of the 5' RACE reads with MiXCR, one entry per CDR3 protein. Among roughly 650,000 distinct CDR3 sequences listed, approximately 31% were seen once. Source material: blood. The receptors here all came from a woman at least 80 years old in good health.

This chain connects TRBV11-2 to TRBJ1-1, with D uncertain. V lost 5 bases and J 1 base, leaving 11 bases between the germline ends. Germline CDR1 and CDR2: SGHAT and FQNNGV. CDR3 length: 14 residues. The DNA of the CDR3 is TGTGCCAGCAGCCCTTTTGCCGCGAACACTGAAGCTTTCTTT. It yields the protein CASSPFAANTEAFF.

At least ten counts were recorded for this clonotype. V usage is TRBV6-1 and J usage is TRBJ2-3; TRBD2 matches 11 bases. V shed 6 bases, J shed 3 bases, and the junction held 5 bases outside the gene matches. Germline V gives CDR1 MNHNS, CDR2 SASEGT. The CDR3 is 15 residues long. DNA for the CDR3: TGTGCCAGCAGACTAGCGGGGGCCAAGACAGATACGCAGTATTTT. Protein: CASRLAGAKTDTQYF.

This clonotype was detected ten times or more. This chain uses TRBV7-2 with TRBJ1-4, with D possibly TRBD1 on 6 matching bases. The germline V and J ends were trimmed by 4 bases and 8 bases, with 14 bases remaining between them. The V gene's germline CDR1 is SGHTA and CDR2 FQGNSA. This CDR3 comprises 14 residues. The CDR3 here is CASSSGGGKEKLFF. The DNA for the CDR3 is TGTGCCAGCAGCTCGGGAGGGGGGAAGGAAAAACTGTTTTTT.

This sequence joins TRBV18 and TRBJ2-1; D is perhaps TRBD2 (6 bases). V lost 2 bases, J lost 10 bases, and 9 bases lay in between. Germline loops: CDR1 KGHSH, CDR2 LQKENI. The CDR3 sequence is 12 residues long. CDR3 region: CASSPKGLEQFF. The CDR3 region has the DNA TGTGCCAGCTCACCAAAGGGACTCGAGCAGTTCTTC.